A selection of T cell receptor beta chains follows, all from one sample in a study of T cell responses to AZD1222 COVID-19 vaccine. TCRdb keeps only in-frame clones here, not all; method: immunoSEQ multiplex PCR. The data show 65,000 to 95,000 clones, with about 90% seen just once and around 7.1% held by the top ten. The input for sequencing was peripheral blood, taken on day 0 of MenACWY control vaccination. The receptor source for this set is an adult in good health. CDR3s include the opening cysteine and the closing phenylalanine or tryptophan. Fields, in order: D gene, V gene, clone size, J gene, CDR3 length, CDR3 protein, CDR3 DNA. A D gene is named only where the DNA matches it firmly. Clone sizes are given selectively: once, few, many, or a class where the clone is expanded.

D: TRBD1; V: TRBV20-1; size: NA; J: TRBJ1-5; length: 16; CDR3: CSASDAAGTAIIPQHF; DNA: TGCAGTGCTAGTGATGCTGCCGGGACAGCGATCATCCCCCAGCATTTT
D: TRBD2; V: TRBV28; size: NA; J: TRBJ2-5; length: 19; CDR3: CASSLPTSGGHWYQETQYF; DNA: TGTGCCAGCAGTTTACCGACTAGCGGGGGCCATTGGTACCAAGAGACCCAGTACTTC
D: TRBD1; V: TRBV5-4; size: NA; J: TRBJ2-5; length: 16; CDR3: CASRPTGRQDQETQYF; DNA: TGTGCCAGCAGACCGACAGGGAGACAGGACCAAGAGACCCAGTACTTC
D: TRBD1; V: TRBV28; size: NA; J: TRBJ1-5; length: 16; CDR3: CASSLSGWTGVQPQHF; DNA: TGTGCCAGCAGTTTATCCGGTTGGACAGGGGTTCAGCCCCAGCATTTT
D: NA; V: TRBV6-6; size: NA; J: TRBJ2-5; length: 11; CDR3: CASKDGETQYF; DNA: TGTGCCAGCAAAGACGGGGAGACCCAGTACTTC
D: NA; V: TRBV7-3; size: NA; J: TRBJ2-2; length: 13; CDR3: CASSLRGSGELFF; DNA: TGTGCCAGCAGCTTAAGGGGTTCCGGGGAGCTGTTTTTT
D: NA; V: TRBV20-1; size: NA; J: TRBJ2-7; length: 14; CDR3: CSASHGRNSYEQYF; DNA: TGCAGTGCTAGTCACGGACGGAACTCCTACGAGCAGTACTTC
D: TRBD1; V: TRBV11-2; size: NA; J: TRBJ1-3; length: 15; CDR3: CASNPGQGSGNTIYF; DNA: TGTGCCAGCAACCCCGGACAGGGCTCTGGAAACACCATATATTTT
D: NA; V: TRBV12-3/TRBV12-4; size: NA; J: TRBJ1-1; length: 13; CDR3: CASRFVGGTEAFF; DNA: TGTGCCAGCAGATTCGTTGGAGGCACTGAAGCTTTCTTT
D: TRBD2; V: TRBV7-9; size: NA; J: TRBJ2-7; length: 15; CDR3: CASSVGTRMAYEQYF; DNA: TGTGCCAGCAGCGTAGGGACTAGAATGGCCTACGAGCAGTACTTC
D: NA; V: TRBV30; size: once; J: TRBJ1-2; length: 15; CDR3: CAWSRLGAGNYGYTF; DNA: TGTGCCTGGAGTCGTTTGGGGGCGGGGAACTATGGCTACACCTTC
D: TRBD2; V: TRBV28; size: NA; J: TRBJ2-7; length: 15; CDR3: CASSFPSGSSYEQYF; DNA: TGTGCCAGCAGTTTCCCTAGCGGCTCCTCCTACGAGCAGTACTTC
D: TRBD2; V: TRBV10-3; size: NA; J: TRBJ2-5; length: 14; CDR3: CAISQREVRETQYF; DNA: TGTGCCATCAGCCAGCGGGAGGTTCGAGAGACCCAGTACTTC
D: NA; V: TRBV3-1/TRBV3-2; size: few; J: TRBJ2-5; length: 15; CDR3: CASSQDGLHQETQYF; DNA: TGTGCCAGCAGCCAAGATGGCCTTCACCAAGAGACCCAGTACTTC
D: NA; V: TRBV20-1; size: NA; J: TRBJ2-7; length: 12; CDR3: CSASRPNYEQYF; DNA: TGCAGTGCTAGTCGACCAAACTACGAGCAGTACTTC
D: NA; V: TRBV30; size: NA; J: TRBJ1-4; length: 14; CDR3: CAWIQDPTNEKLFF; DNA: TGTGCCTGGATTCAGGACCCAACTAATGAAAAACTGTTTTTT
D: NA; V: TRBV7-2; size: NA; J: TRBJ2-7; length: 13; CDR3: CASSSRGVDEQYF; DNA: TGTGCCAGCAGCTCACGGGGAGTGGACGAGCAGTACTTC
D: NA; V: TRBV7-3; size: NA; J: TRBJ2-2; length: 13; CDR3: CASSLNPFGELFF; DNA: TGTGCCAGCAGCTTAAATCCGTTCGGGGAGCTGTTTTTT
D: NA; V: TRBV5-8; size: NA; J: TRBJ2-7; length: 13; CDR3: CASSWPQGYEQYF; DNA: TGTGCCAGCAGCTGGCCGCAGGGTTACGAGCAGTACTTC
D: NA; V: TRBV4-3; size: NA; J: TRBJ2-1; length: 14; CDR3: CASSQVLGRNEQFF; DNA: TGCGCCAGCAGCCAAGTCTTGGGGAGGAATGAGCAGTTCTTC
D: TRBD2; V: TRBV27; size: NA; J: TRBJ2-2; length: 17; CDR3: CASSLFGGGANTGELFF; DNA: TGTGCCAGCAGTTTATTCGGCGGGGGGGCGAACACCGGGGAGCTGTTTTTT
D: NA; V: TRBV30; size: NA; J: TRBJ1-2; length: 14; CDR3: CAWSVARFDYGYTF; DNA: TGTGCCTGGAGTGTAGCCAGGTTCGACTATGGCTACACCTTC
D: NA; V: TRBV27; size: NA; J: TRBJ2-1; length: 16; CDR3: CASSLKSTRLDNEQFF; DNA: TGTGCCAGCAGTTTAAAGTCGACCAGACTTGACAATGAGCAGTTCTTC
D: TRBD1; V: TRBV6-5; size: NA; J: TRBJ2-3; length: 15; CDR3: CASSPERTGKDTQYF; DNA: TGTGCCAGCAGTCCCGAGCGGACAGGGAAAGATACGCAGTATTTT
D: NA; V: TRBV19; size: NA; J: TRBJ2-6; length: 16; CDR3: CATNPGRTSGANVLTF; DNA: TGTGCCACGAACCCGGGACGGACCTCTGGGGCCAACGTCCTGACTTTC
D: TRBD2; V: TRBV28; size: NA; J: TRBJ2-1; length: 15; CDR3: CASSWTSGRNNEQFF; DNA: TGTGCCAGCAGTTGGACTAGCGGGCGCAACAATGAGCAGTTCTTC
D: NA; V: TRBV18; size: NA; J: TRBJ2-3; length: 16; CDR3: CASSPGERSLTDTQYF; DNA: TGTGCCAGCTCACCGGGAGAGCGGTCACTCACAGATACGCAGTATTTT
D: NA; V: TRBV6-5; size: NA; J: TRBJ1-2; length: 15; CDR3: CASSYSNPGNYGYTF; DNA: TGTGCCAGCAGTTACTCGAACCCAGGCAACTATGGCTACACCTTC
D: TRBD2; V: TRBV5-6; size: NA; J: TRBJ2-7; length: 15; CDR3: CASSGGLAVSYEQYF; DNA: TGTGCCAGCAGCGGAGGACTAGCGGTCTCCTACGAGCAGTACTTC
D: TRBD1; V: TRBV5-1; size: NA; J: TRBJ2-2; length: 15; CDR3: CASSLPGGGTGELFF; DNA: TGCGCCAGCAGCTTGCCAGGGGGTGGAACCGGGGAGCTGTTTTTT
D: NA; V: TRBV6-5; size: NA; J: TRBJ2-3; length: 13; CDR3: CASHFGGTDTQYF; DNA: TGTGCCAGCCACTTCGGGGGCACAGATACGCAGTATTTT